Following are 4 T cell receptor beta chains from one sample sequenced in a study of blood T cell repertoires in COVID-19. The repertoire was sequenced with immunoSEQ multiplex PCR; TCRdb's copy has only in-frame clones and lacks some. The sample includes over 150,000 clones, 87% of them seen just once. Sequencing was performed on peripheral blood. Every receptor here comes from a woman in her seventies with COVID-19, enrolled during active disease.

The chain recombines TRBV7-2 with TRBJ2-7, with D unresolved. The CDR3 is 14 amino acids. Per germline, CDR1 SGHTA and CDR2 FQGNSA. Trimming cost V 1 base and J 11 bases, with 18 bases left between them. The CDR3 DNA is TGTGCCAGCAGCTTAGGTCAGTCCCGAGGTTTAGAGTACTTC. Encoded protein: CASSLGQSRGLEYF.

This chain connects TRBV5-1 to TRBJ1-4, with TRBD1 as a possible D gene (5 bases). The CDR3 is 16 amino acids. Germline V lookup: CDR1 SGHRS, CDR2 YFSETQ. The V end lost 3 bases, the J end lost 8 bases, and 20 bases lay between the germline ends. The CDR3 region has the DNA TGCGCCAGCAGCTCCCTTTTGGCCGCAGGGCAAGAAAAACTGTTTTTT. Its translation is CASSSLLAAGQEKLFF.

The chain carries TRBV24-1 and TRBJ2-7, with TRBD2 matching over 10 bases. From germline, CDR1 is KGHDR and CDR2 SFDVKD. V shed 4 bases, J shed 1 base, and the junction held 12 bases outside the gene matches. The CDR3 covers 18 residues. The CDR3 region is CATSETPHTSGASYEQYF. The CDR3 DNA reads as TGTGCCACCAGTGAGACACCCCATACTAGCGGGGCATCCTACGAGCAGTACTTC.

This chain joins TRBV27 and TRBJ2-7; TRBD2 matches at 7 bases. With V trimmed by 5 bases and J by 3 bases, 13 bases remained unmatched. Germline lookup yields CDR1 MNHEY and CDR2 SMNVEV (reference sequence). This CDR3 spans 16 amino acids. The CDR3: CASSLALAVVGYEQYF. The DNA for the CDR3 is TGTGCCAGCAGTCTCGCTCTAGCGGTTGTCGGCTACGAGCAGTACTTC.